Listed below are T cell receptor beta chains from one sample, sequenced in a study of shared T cell receptors in the human thymus. Using immunoSEQ multiplex PCR, the repertoire was profiled, and TCRdb retains in-frame clones only, with some absent. The sample has hundreds of thousands of clones, roughly 90% seen once. These same records also appear under a second study, on human thymus T cells.

Sequencing was done on a sample of thymocytes. All receptors derive from a boy in the first two years of life with a congenital heart defect. The CDR3 runs from the conserved cysteine through the conserved F or W. Fields, in order: clone size, V gene, J gene, D gene, CDR3 DNA, CDR3 protein. A D gene is named only where the DNA matches it firmly. Where a row states a size, it is once, few, many or the class of an expanded clone; other rows omit it.

>.|TRBV27|TRBJ2-1|TRBD2
TGTGCCAGCAGTCGCGGGGGGGGACAGCAGTTCTTC
CASSRGGGQQFF
>.|TRBV7-2|TRBJ1-4|TRBD1
TGTGCCAGCAGCTCCCGGGACAGGGTGAATGAAAAACTGTTTTTT
CASSSRDRVNEKLFF
>.|TRBV5-1|TRBJ2-6|TRBD1
TGCGCCAGCAGCTTGGGATGGGACAGGGGGCCTGGGGCCAACGTCCTGACTTTC
CASSLGWDRGPGANVLTF
>.|TRBV6-4|TRBJ1-5|.
TGTGCCAGTTCCCTCAGGGATGGAGACAATCAGCCCCAGCATTTT
CASSLRDGDNQPQHF
>.|TRBV7-3|TRBJ2-1|TRBD1
TGTGCCAGCAGCCTCCAGGGGGAGCATGAGCAGTTCTTC
CASSLQGEHEQFF
>few|TRBV11-2|TRBJ1-3|TRBD1
TGTGCCAGCAGCCGGCCGACAGGGGCCACTTTCTCTGGAAACACCATATATTTT
CASSRPTGATFSGNTIYF
>.|TRBV28|TRBJ1-2|TRBD1
TGTGCCAGCAGTTTCAGACAGGGAGAGGGCAACTATGGCTACACCTTC
CASSFRQGEGNYGYTF
>once|TRBV10-3|TRBJ2-3|.
TGTGCCATCAGTGAGTCTTACAAACGCACAGATACGCAGTATTTT
CAISESYKRTDTQYF
>.|TRBV12-5|TRBJ1-2|.
TGTGCTAGTGGTTTGTGGTGGGCCCGGGGTGGCTACACCTTC
CASGLWWARGGYTF
>.|TRBV7-2|TRBJ2-5|.
TGTGCCAGCACCCTCCTTAGCGGTAGGGGAGAGACCCAGTACTTC
CASTLLSGRGETQYF
>.|TRBV11-3|TRBJ2-3|.
TGTGCCAGCAGCTTTGGACCGGGGAACACAGATACGCAGTATTTT
CASSFGPGNTDTQYF
>.|TRBV19|TRBJ2-7|TRBD2
TGTGCCAGTAGGGACCTAATGGCGGGGGAGTACGAGCAGTACTTC
CASRDLMAGEYEQYF
>.|TRBV6-4|TRBJ2-1|TRBD2
TGTGCCAGCAGTGACTATATCGGGGGGAATGAGCAGTTCTTC
CASSDYIGGNEQFF
>.|TRBV12-5|TRBJ2-5|.
TGTGCTAGTGGTTTGGTAAGCTACAGGGAGGAGACCCAGTACTTC
CASGLVSYREETQYF
>.|TRBV20-1|TRBJ2-7|.
TGCAGTGCTAGAGATGGGGCGGAGCAGTACTTC
CSARDGAEQYF
>.|TRBV30|TRBJ2-3|TRBD2
TGTGCCTGGAGTCAGCGGGAGGGCCCCAATATTGGCACAGATACGCAGTATTTT
CAWSQREGPNIGTDTQYF
>.|TRBV9|TRBJ1-2|.
TGTGCCAGCAGCGTAGGCCTCAGGGCTAACTATGGCTACACCTTC
CASSVGLRANYGYTF
>.|TRBV15|TRBJ2-3|TRBD2
TGTGCCACACGGACTAGCGGGAGCGCAGATACGCAGTATTTT
CATRTSGSADTQYF
>.|TRBV6-1|TRBJ1-4|.
TGTGCCAGCAGTGAAGACCCTGGAGGACCTTTCCAACATGAAAAACTGTTTTTT
CASSEDPGGPFQHEKLFF
>.|TRBV14|TRBJ2-5|.
TGTGCCAGCAGCCCGGGTGCAGAGACCCAGTACTTC
CASSPGAETQYF
>.|TRBV15|TRBJ1-2|TRBD1
TGTGCCACCAGCCGGGGACAGCTCTATGGCTACACCTTC
CATSRGQLYGYTF
>.|TRBV25-1|TRBJ2-2|.
TGTGCCAGCTCGACAGGACACACCGGGGAGCTGTTTTTT
CASSTGHTGELFF
>.|TRBV15|TRBJ2-2|.
TGTGCCACCAGCAGGGAATACAGGGATCGGTCGAACACCGGGGAGCTGTTTTTT
CATSREYRDRSNTGELFF
>.|TRBV7-2|TRBJ2-1|.
TGTGCCAGCAGCCAAAGGGGTCATGAGCAGTTCTTC
CASSQRGHEQFF
>.|TRBV7-3|TRBJ2-3|.
TGTGCCAGCAGCTTAGGTGGGAGTATAGGAGATACGCAGTATTTT
CASSLGGSIGDTQYF
>.|TRBV9|TRBJ2-3|.
TGTGCCAGCAGCGGCAGGGGTAGCACAGATACGCAGTATTTT
CASSGRGSTDTQYF
>.|TRBV4-3|TRBJ2-6|.
TGCGCCAGCAGCCAAGATGTCCTAGAGATCAACTCTGGGGCCAACGTCCTGACTTTC
CASSQDVLEINSGANVLTF
>.|TRBV4-1|TRBJ2-7|.
TGCGCCAGCAGCCATTGGAGGGCAGAAGGCTACGAGCAGTACTTC
CASSHWRAEGYEQYF
>.|TRBV28|TRBJ2-3|TRBD2
TGTGCCAGCAGTTTAGACGTAGAGCGGGAGGGCCGGCCCGGTCTGGGGACAGATACGCAGTATTTT
CASSLDVEREGRPGLGTDTQYF
>.|TRBV11-2|TRBJ2-5|.
TGTGCCAGCAGCTTAGGCAGTGAACAAGAGACCCAGTACTTC
CASSLGSEQETQYF
>.|TRBV27|TRBJ1-5|.
TGTGCCAGCAGGCGGACAGCTAGCAATCAGCCCCAGCATTTT
CASRRTASNQPQHF
>.|TRBV9|TRBJ2-7|TRBD2
TGTGCCAGCAGCGTAGGGCTAGCGGGAGGGATCTACGAGCAGTACTTC
CASSVGLAGGIYEQYF
>.|TRBV4-3|TRBJ2-7|.
TGCGCCAGCAGCCAAGATCGGCAGGGGCCCCCTTACGAGCAGTACTTC
CASSQDRQGPPYEQYF
>.|TRBV7-2|TRBJ2-3|TRBD2
TGTGCCAGCAGCCAAAGCCCGGGACTAGCGGGCACAGATACGCAGTATTTT
CASSQSPGLAGTDTQYF
>.|TRBV25-1|TRBJ2-7|TRBD1
TGTGCCAGCAGACCGACAGGGACCTCCTACGAGCAGTACTTC
CASRPTGTSYEQYF
>.|TRBV4-3|TRBJ2-1|TRBD2
TGCGCCAGCAGCCAAGCGGGTAGGGAGCGGGGGCACAATGAGCAGTTCTTC
CASSQAGRERGHNEQFF
>.|TRBV13|TRBJ2-3|.
TGTGCCAGCAACCGGGTGGAGGTACGGACAGATACGCAGTATTTT
CASNRVEVRTDTQYF
>.|TRBV6-1|TRBJ1-5|TRBD1
TGTGCCAGCAGCGCAGGGGGAGGTCAGCCCCAGCATTTT
CASSAGGGQPQHF
>.|TRBV4-2|TRBJ2-3|.
TGTGCCAGCAGCCAAGATGGGGCGGGAACGTTCCGGACCGCAGATACGCAGTATTTT
CASSQDGAGTFRTADTQYF
>.|TRBV10-3|TRBJ2-1|.
TGTGCCATCAGTGGGGGGCGGAGTGCGGGTCCGCTCCTCTACAATGAGCAGTTCTTC
CAISGGRSAGPLLYNEQFF
>.|TRBV2|TRBJ2-1|TRBD2
TGTGCCAGCAGTGAAGCGCGGGCTAGCGGGCCCTACAATGAGCAGTTCTTC
CASSEARASGPYNEQFF
>.|TRBV6-4|TRBJ1-2|.
TGTGCCAGCAGTGATGAGCCTAACTATGGCTACACCTTC
CASSDEPNYGYTF
>.|TRBV28|TRBJ2-1|.
TGTGCCAGCAGGCCGCGGTTGATCGGTGAGCAGTTCTTC
CASRPRLIGEQFF
>once|TRBV7-2|TRBJ2-1|TRBD2
TGTGCCAGCAGCTTGGATACGACTAGCGGAGATTACAATGAGCAGTTCTTC
CASSLDTTSGDYNEQFF
>.|TRBV5-8|TRBJ2-7|TRBD2
TGTGCCAGCAGCTTGAGGTGGCAGGCCCCGGAGACTAGCATCTACGAGCAGTACTTC
CASSLRWQAPETSIYEQYF
>once|TRBV11-2|TRBJ2-7|.
TGTGCCAGCAGCTTAGCTACGAGCCGGGCAAGGGGGGAGCAGTACTTC
CASSLATSRARGEQYF
>once|TRBV13|TRBJ2-3|.
TGTGCCAGCAGCTTAGCCCTCCAGCGACTCACAGATACGCAGTATTTT
CASSLALQRLTDTQYF
>once|TRBV18|TRBJ1-2|.
TGTGCCAGCTCACCACTAGCCAGGGACTATGGCTACACCTTC
CASSPLARDYGYTF
>.|TRBV6-1|TRBJ2-7|.
TGTGCCAGCAACCCCGCCGGACAGAGGCTCTACGAGCAGTACTTC
CASNPAGQRLYEQYF
>.|TRBV28|TRBJ1-1|.
TGTGCCAGCAGTTTATCCCAGGGAAGAGGGAACACTGAAGCTTTCTTT
CASSLSQGRGNTEAFF
>.|TRBV5-1|TRBJ2-1|TRBD2
TGCGCCAGCAGCTTGGTGACTAGCGGGAGTGGAGATGAGCAGTTCTTC
CASSLVTSGSGDEQFF
>.|TRBV7-3|TRBJ2-6|.
TGTGCCATTTACAGCTCTGGGGCCAACGTCCTGACTTTC
CAIYSSGANVLTF
>.|TRBV27|TRBJ2-2|.
TGTGCCAGCAGTACCCCGGGTTTTGTAGGGAACACCGGGGAGCTGTTTTTT
CASSTPGFVGNTGELFF
>.|TRBV4-2|TRBJ2-2|.
TGTGCCAGCAGCCAAGAGGCCAGTGTGGCCGGGGAGCTGTTTTTT
CASSQEASVAGELFF